The rows below give T cell receptor beta chains drawn from one sample of a study of T cell responses to AZD1222 COVID-19 vaccine. Produced via immunoSEQ multiplex PCR; TCRdb's table is partial and in-frame only. The table lists roughly 100,000 clones, less than 95% of them singletons. The source was peripheral blood, collected on day 0 of AZD1222 vaccination. These receptors originate from an adult in good health. The CDR3 runs from the conserved cysteine through the conserved F or W. D genes are given only for firm matches. Rows give clone size only sometimes, using once, few, many, or a class for an expanded clone.

V,J,D,size,CDR3,DNA
TRBV7-9,TRBJ1-1,TRBD1,-,CASSIQQGSTEAFF,TGTGCCAGCAGCATCCAACAGGGGAGCACTGAAGCTTTCTTT
TRBV29-1,TRBJ1-1,TRBD1,-,CSVIGTVGLIEAFF,TGCAGCGTGATCGGGACAGTTGGCCTCATTGAAGCTTTCTTT
TRBV2,TRBJ2-1,-,once,CASGEWGSSYNEQFF,TGTGCCAGCGGGGAATGGGGCTCCTCCTACAATGAGCAGTTCTTC
TRBV11-3,TRBJ2-3,-,-,CASSLYGVGGYTQYF,TGTGCCAGCAGCTTATACGGAGTGGGGGGATACACGCAGTATTTT
TRBV9,TRBJ2-1,TRBD2,-,CASSVAPSGGVNEQFF,TGTGCCAGCAGCGTAGCCCCTAGCGGGGGGGTGAATGAGCAGTTCTTC
TRBV28,TRBJ1-2,-,-,CASSVGLGYTF,TGTGCCAGCAGTGTTGGACTTGGCTACACCTTC
TRBV28,TRBJ2-5,TRBD2,-,CASSFDPSGSQETQYF,TGTGCCAGCAGTTTTGATCCCAGCGGGAGCCAAGAGACCCAGTACTTC
TRBV11-3,TRBJ1-1,-,-,CASSLDGTNTEAFF,TGTGCCAGCAGCTTAGATGGAACGAACACTGAAGCTTTCTTT
TRBV5-5,TRBJ2-7,TRBD2,few,CASSLRAGDYEQYF,TGTGCCAGCAGCTTGCGAGCGGGGGACTACGAGCAGTACTTC
TRBV2,TRBJ2-5,-,-,CASSEFGSTIGETQYF,TGTGCCAGCAGTGAATTTGGGTCGACTATAGGAGAGACCCAGTACTTC
TRBV20-1,TRBJ1-6,TRBD1,-,CSARGTANIHF,TGCAGTGCTAGGGGGACAGCCAACATACACTTT
TRBV20-1,TRBJ1-1,-,-,CSARQVTEAFF,TGCAGTGCTAGACAGGTGACTGAAGCTTTCTTT
TRBV6-5,TRBJ1-1,-,-,CASMMQEAVGAFF,TGTGCCAGCATGATGCAGGAGGCGGTTGGAGCTTTCTTT
TRBV20-1,TRBJ2-5,-,-,CSAWGTETQYF,TGCAGTGCTTGGGGTACGGAGACCCAGTACTTC
TRBV3-1/TRBV3-2,TRBJ2-7,-,-,CASSQGGGEQYF,TGTGCCAGCAGCCAAGGAGGGGGCGAGCAGTACTTC
TRBV18,TRBJ2-7,-,-,CASSPLRAERGVEQYF,TGTGCCAGCTCACCTCTCCGGGCCGAGAGAGGGGTCGAGCAGTACTTC
TRBV27,TRBJ2-7,TRBD1,-,CASSPQGVTYEQYF,TGTGCCAGCAGTCCCCAGGGGGTAACCTACGAGCAGTACTTC
TRBV2,TRBJ2-5,-,-,CASSEVSGVTQYF,TGTGCCAGCAGTGAAGTATCCGGGGTGACCCAGTACTTC
TRBV1,TRBJ2-5,-,-,CTSSQREAGPETQYF,TGCACCAGCAGCCAAAGGGAGGCGGGCCCAGAGACCCAGTACTTC